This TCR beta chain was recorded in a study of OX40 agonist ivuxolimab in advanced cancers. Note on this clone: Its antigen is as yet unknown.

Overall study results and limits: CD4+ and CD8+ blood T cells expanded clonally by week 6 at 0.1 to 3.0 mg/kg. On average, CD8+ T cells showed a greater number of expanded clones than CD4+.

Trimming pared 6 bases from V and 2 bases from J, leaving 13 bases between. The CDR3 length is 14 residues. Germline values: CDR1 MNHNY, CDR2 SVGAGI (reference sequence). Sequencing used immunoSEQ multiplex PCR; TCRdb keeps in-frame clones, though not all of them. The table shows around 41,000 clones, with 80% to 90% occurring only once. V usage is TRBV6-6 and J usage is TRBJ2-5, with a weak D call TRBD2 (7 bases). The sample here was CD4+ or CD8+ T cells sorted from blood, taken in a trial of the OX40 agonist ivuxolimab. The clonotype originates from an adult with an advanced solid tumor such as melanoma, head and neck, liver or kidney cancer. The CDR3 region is CASSKGGAQETQYF. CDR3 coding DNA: TGTGCCAGCAGCAAGGGGGGGGCTCAAGAGACCCAGTACTTC.